This T cell receptor beta chain was sequenced in a study of T cells after yellow fever vaccination. Overall study: It was SMART-Seq v4 Ultra Low Input that prepared the fractions with low cell numbers. Notes on the study in general: Weaker overall, the secondary response nonetheless peaked faster (day 5 versus 15). Contaminating bulk clonotypes could be abundant in FACS-sorted repertoires. Shared CD4/CD8 clonotypes were a small share, likely from convergent recombination.

TCRdb called the 5' RACE reads again in MiXCR, with one record for every CDR3 protein. The data contain some 250,000 distinct CDR3 sequences, approximately 3.5% of them singletons. This CDR3 spans 13 amino acids. The germline V gene encodes CDR1 SGHTA and CDR2 FQGNSA. The ends lost 3 bases at V and 8 bases at J; junction bases unmatched: 6. This clonotype has a count of ten or more. Its antigen is still unknown. The clonotype comes from a man younger than 35 who received the YFV17D yellow fever vaccine. The sample in question was PBMCs, obtained 15 days after the yellow fever booster vaccination. The chain is built from TRBV7-2 and TRBJ1-2; 7 nucleotides match TRBD1. CDR3 protein: CASSFPYRGGYTF. Here the CDR3 DNA reads TGTGCCAGCAGCTTCCCATACAGGGGAGGCTACACCTTC.